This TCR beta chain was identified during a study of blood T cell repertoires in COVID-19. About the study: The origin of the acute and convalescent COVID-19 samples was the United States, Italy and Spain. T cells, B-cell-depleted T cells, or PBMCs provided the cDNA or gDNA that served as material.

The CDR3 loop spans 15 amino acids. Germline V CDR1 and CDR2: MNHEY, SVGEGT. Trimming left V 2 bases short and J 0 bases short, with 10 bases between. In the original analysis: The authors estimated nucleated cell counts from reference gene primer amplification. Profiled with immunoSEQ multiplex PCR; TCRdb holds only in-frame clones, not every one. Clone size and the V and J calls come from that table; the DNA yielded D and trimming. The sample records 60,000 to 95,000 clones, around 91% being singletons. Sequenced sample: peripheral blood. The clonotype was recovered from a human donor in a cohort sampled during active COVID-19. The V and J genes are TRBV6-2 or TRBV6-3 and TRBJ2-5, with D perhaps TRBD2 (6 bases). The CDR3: CASSYGGANQETQYF. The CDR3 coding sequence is TGTGCCAGCAGTTACGGCGGGGCGAACCAAGAGACCCAGTACTTC.